Given below is one T cell receptor (beta chain) in context. Germline lookup yields CDR1 SGHKS and CDR2 YYEKEE (reference sequence). CDR3 length: 15 residues. Trimming took off 3 bases at V and 0 bases at J, with 12 bases between the two ends. Sequencing used immunoSEQ multiplex PCR; TCRdb keeps in-frame clones, though not all of them. The sample carries roughly 1,500,000 clones, approximately 98.5% recorded once. These data come from a study of shared clonotypes between healthy human individuals. Sequencing was carried out using naive CD4+ T cells sorted from blood. Regarding subset: CD45RA+ positively selected. The chain uses TRBV5-5 and TRBJ1-1; D is unclear. This receptor was taken from a man aged 25-40 years in good health. In nucleotides, the CDR3 is TGTGCCAGCAGCTCCCGGACGAGAATGAACACTGAAGCTTTCTTT. It translates to CASSSRTRMNTEAFF. Looking up the rest from reference TRBV5-5 and TRBJ1-1 gives the full variable domain: DAGVTQSPTHLIKTRGQQVTLRCSPISGHKSVSWYQQVLGQGPQFIFQYYEKEERGRGNFPDRFSARQFPNYSSELNVNALLLGDSALYLCASSSRTRMNTEAFFGQGTRLTVV.